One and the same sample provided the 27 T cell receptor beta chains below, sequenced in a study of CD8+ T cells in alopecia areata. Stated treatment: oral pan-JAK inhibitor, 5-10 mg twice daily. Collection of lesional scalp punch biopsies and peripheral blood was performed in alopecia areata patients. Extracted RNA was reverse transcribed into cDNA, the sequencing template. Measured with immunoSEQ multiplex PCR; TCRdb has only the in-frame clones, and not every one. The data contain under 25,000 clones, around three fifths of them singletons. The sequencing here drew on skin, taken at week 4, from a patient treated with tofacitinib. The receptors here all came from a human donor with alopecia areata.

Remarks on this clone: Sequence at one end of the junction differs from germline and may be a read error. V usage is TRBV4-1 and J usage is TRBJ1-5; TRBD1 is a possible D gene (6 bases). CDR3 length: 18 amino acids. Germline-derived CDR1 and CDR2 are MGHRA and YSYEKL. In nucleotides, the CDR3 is TGCGCCAGCGGCCAGACGCAGCTTACAGGGATTAGCAATCAGCCCCAGCATTTT. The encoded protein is CASGQTQLTGISNQPQHF.

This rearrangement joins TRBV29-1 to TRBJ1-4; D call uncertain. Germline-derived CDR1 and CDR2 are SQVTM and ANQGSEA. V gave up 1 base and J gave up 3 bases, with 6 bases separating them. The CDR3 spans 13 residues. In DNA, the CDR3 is TGCAGCGTTGAAGCACGGCCTAATGAAAAACTGTTTTTT. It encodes CSVEARPNEKLFF.

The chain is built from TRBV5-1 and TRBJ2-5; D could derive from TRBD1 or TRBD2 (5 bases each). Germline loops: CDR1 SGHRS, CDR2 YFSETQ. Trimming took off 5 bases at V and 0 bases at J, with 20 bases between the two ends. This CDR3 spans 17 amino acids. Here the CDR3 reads CASRRYSLTGHQETQYF. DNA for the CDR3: TGCGCCAGCAGGCGATACTCGCTGACGGGACACCAAGAGACCCAGTACTTC. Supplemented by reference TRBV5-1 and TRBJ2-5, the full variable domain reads KAGVTQTPRYLIKTRGQQVTLSCSPISGHRSVSWYQQTPGQGLQFLFEYFSETQRNKGNFPGRFSGRQFSNSRSEMNVSTLELGDSALYLCASRRYSLTGHQETQYFGPGTRLLVL.

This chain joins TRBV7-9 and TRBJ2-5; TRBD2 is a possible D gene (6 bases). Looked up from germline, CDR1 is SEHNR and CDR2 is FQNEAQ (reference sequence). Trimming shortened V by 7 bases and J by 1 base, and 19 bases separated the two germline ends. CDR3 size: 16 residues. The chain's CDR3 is CASNGWGENFQETQYF. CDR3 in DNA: TGTGCCAGCAACGGATGGGGGGAGAACTTCCAAGAGACCCAGTACTTC.

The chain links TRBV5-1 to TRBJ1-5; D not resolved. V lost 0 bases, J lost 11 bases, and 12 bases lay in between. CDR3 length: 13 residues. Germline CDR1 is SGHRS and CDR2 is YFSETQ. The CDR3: CASSLEPESAQHF. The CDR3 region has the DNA TGCGCCAGCAGCTTGGAACCGGAATCAGCCCAGCATTTT. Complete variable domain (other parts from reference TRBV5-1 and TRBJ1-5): KAGVTQTPRYLIKTRGQQVTLSCSPISGHRSVSWYQQTPGQGLQFLFEYFSETQRNKGNFPGRFSGRQFSNSRSEMNVSTLELGDSALYLCASSLEPESAQHFGDGTRLSIL.

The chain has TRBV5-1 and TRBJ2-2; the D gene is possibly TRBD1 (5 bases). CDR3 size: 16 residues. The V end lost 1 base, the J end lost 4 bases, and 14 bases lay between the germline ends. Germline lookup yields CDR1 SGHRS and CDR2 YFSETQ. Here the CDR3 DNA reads TGCGCCAGCAGCTTGTCCAGGGCAAGGTCCACCGGGGAGCTGTTTTTT. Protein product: CASSLSRARSTGELFF.

This chain's CDR3 is CASSSGTTSSYNSPLHF. The CDR3 nucleotides are TGTGCCAGCAGCTCCGGGACAACGAGCTCCTATAATTCACCCCTCCACTTT. V usage is TRBV28 and J usage is TRBJ1-6, with D maybe TRBD1 (6 bases). Germline CDR1 and CDR2: MDHEN and SYDVKM. The V end lost 6 bases, the J end lost 0 bases, and 15 bases lay between the germline ends. The CDR3 is 17 amino acids.

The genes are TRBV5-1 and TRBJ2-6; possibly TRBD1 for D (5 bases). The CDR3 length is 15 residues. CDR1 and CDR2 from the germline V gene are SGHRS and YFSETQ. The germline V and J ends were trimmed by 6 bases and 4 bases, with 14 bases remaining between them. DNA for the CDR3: TGCGCCAGCACCGTCGACAGTTCAGGGGCCAACGTCCTGACTTTC. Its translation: CASTVDSSGANVLTF.

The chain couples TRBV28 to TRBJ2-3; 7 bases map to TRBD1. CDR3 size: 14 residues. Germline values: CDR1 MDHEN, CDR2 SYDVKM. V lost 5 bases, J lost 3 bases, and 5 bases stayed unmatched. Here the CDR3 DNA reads TGTGCCAGCAGTAGGGACAGTAGGACAGATACGCAGTATTTT. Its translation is CASSRDSRTDTQYF.

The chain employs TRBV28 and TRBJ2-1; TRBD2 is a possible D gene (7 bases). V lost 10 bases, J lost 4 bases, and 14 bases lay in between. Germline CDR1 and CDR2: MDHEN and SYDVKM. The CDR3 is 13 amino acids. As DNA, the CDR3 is TGTGCCACCACGGGGGGCGTTTACAATGAGCAGTTCTTC. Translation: CATTGGVYNEQFF.

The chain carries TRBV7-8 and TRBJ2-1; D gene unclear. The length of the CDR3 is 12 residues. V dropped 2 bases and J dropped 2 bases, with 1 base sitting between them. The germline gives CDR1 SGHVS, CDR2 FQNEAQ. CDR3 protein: CASSLPYNEQFF. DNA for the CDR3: TGTGCCAGCAGCTTACCCTACAATGAGCAGTTCTTC.

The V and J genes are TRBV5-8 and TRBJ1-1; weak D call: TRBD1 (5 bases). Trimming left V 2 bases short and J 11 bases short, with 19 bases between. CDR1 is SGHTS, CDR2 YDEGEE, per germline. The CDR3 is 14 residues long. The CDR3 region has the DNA TGTGCCAGCAGCTTTGAGAAGGGGCGGCGTTTGGCTTTCTTT. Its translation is CASSFEKGRRLAFF.

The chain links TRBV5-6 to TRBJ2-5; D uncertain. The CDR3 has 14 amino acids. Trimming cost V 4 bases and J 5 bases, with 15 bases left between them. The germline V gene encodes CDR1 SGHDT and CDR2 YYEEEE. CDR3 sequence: CASSLIRFTETQYF. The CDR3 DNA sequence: TGTGCCAGCAGCCTAATAAGGTTTACGGAGACCCAGTACTTC.

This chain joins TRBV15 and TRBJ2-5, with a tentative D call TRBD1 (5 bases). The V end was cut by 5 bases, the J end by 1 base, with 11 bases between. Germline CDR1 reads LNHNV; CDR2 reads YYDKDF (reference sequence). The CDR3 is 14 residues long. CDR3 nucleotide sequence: TGTGCCACCAGCTTAACAGGTTTCCAAGAGACCCAGTACTTC. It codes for CATSLTGFQETQYF.

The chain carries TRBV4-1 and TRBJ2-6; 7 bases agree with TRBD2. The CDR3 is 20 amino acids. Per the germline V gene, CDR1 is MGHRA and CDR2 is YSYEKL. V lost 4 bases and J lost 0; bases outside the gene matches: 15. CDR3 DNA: TGCGCCAGCAGCCCCCACCCCACTAGCGAATCAACCTCTGGGGCCAACGTCCTGACTTTC. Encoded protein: CASSPHPTSESTSGANVLTF.

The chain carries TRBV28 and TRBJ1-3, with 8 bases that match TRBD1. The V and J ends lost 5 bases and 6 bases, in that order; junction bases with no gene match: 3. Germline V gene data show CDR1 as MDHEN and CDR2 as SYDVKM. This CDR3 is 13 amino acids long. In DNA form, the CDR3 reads TGTGCCAGCAGTCCAGGGGGCCTAAACACCATATATTTT. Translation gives CASSPGGLNTIYF.

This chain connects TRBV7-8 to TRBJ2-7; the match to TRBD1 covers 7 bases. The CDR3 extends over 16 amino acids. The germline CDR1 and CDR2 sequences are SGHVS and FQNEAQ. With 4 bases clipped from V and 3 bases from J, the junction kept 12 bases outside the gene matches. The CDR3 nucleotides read TGTGCCAGCAGCTCTTATGGGTACGACAGGGACTACGAGCAGTACTTC. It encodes CASSSYGYDRDYEQYF.

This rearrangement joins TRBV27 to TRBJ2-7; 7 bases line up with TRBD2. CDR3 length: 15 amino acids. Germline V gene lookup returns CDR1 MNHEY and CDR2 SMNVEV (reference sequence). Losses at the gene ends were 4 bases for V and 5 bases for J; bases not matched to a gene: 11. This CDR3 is CASSSFPGGRDEQYF. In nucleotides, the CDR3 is TGTGCCAGCAGTTCCTTCCCTGGAGGGAGGGACGAGCAGTACTTC.

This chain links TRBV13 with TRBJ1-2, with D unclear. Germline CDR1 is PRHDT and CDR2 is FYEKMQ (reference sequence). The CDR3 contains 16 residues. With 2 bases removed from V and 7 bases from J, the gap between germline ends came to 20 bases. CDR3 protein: CASSLRPGLEEGGYTF. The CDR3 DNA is TGTGCCAGCAGCTTACGCCCGGGCCTTGAAGAGGGTGGCTACACCTTC.

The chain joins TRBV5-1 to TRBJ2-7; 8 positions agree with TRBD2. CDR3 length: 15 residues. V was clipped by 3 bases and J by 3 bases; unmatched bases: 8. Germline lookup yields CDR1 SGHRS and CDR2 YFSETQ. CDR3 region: CASSSGGGLNYEQYF. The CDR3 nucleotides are TGCGCCAGCAGCTCGGGAGGGGGTCTAAACTACGAGCAGTACTTC.

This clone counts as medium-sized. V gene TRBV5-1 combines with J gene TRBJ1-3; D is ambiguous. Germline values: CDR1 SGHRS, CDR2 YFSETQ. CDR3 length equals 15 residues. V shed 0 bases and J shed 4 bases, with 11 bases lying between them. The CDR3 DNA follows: TGCGCCAGCAGCTTGGATCCGGGGTCAGGAAACACCATATATTTT. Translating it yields CASSLDPGSGNTIYF.

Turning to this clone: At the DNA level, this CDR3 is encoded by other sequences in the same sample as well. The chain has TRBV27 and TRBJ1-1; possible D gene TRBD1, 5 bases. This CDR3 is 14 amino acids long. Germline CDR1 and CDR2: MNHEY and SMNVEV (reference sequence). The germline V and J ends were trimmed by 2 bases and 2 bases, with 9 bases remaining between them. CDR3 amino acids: CASSLRGLNTEAFF. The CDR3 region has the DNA TGTGCCAGCAGTTTAAGGGGTTTAAACACTGAAGCTTTCTTT.

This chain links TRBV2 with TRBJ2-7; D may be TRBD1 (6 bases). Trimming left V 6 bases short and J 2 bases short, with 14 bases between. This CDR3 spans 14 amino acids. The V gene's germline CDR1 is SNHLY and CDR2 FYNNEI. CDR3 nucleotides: TGTGCCAGCAGGAAACAGGGTGGTCCCTACGAGCAGTACTTC. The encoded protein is CASRKQGGPYEQYF.

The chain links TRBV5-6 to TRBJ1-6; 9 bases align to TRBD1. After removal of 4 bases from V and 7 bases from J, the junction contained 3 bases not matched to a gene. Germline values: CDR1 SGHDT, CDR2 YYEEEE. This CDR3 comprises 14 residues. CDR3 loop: CASSGDRGNSPLHF. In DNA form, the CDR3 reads TGTGCCAGCAGCGGTGACAGGGGGAATTCACCCCTCCACTTT.

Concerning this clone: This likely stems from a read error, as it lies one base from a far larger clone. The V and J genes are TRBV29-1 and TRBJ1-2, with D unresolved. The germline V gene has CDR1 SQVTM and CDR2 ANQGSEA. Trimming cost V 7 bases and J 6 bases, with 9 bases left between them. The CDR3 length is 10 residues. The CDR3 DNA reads TGCAGCGCCCTTCTAAATGGCTACACCTTC. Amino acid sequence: CSALLNGYTF.

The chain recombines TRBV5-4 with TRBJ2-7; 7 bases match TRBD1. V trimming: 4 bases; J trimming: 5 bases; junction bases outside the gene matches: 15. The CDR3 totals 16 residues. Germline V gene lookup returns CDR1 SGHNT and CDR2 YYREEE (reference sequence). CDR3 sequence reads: CASSPLRQGIYDEQYF. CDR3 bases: TGTGCCAGCAGCCCCTTAAGACAGGGTATTTACGACGAGCAGTACTTC.

In nucleotides, the CDR3 is TGTGCCAGCAGAAGGGGGTCAGTTGACAATGAGCAGTTCTTC. Encoded protein: CASRRGSVDNEQFF. This rearrangement joins TRBV6-1 to TRBJ2-1; D perhaps matches TRBD1 (6 bases). This CDR3 has 14 residues. Germline CDR1 reads MNHNS; CDR2 reads SASEGT. V lost 6 bases and J lost 5, with 14 bases in between.